This is a list of T cell receptor beta chains from one sample in a study of a mutant IDH1 vaccine in newly diagnosed glioma. These receptors' antigens are unknown. Assay: immunoSEQ multiplex PCR; the TCRdb copy retains only in-frame clones and omits some. Found here are roughly 45,000 clones, approximately 84% of them singletons; the top ten hold around 2.4%. The starting material was PBMCs, obtained from a glioma patient whose treatment included an IDH1 peptide vaccine. The receptors were sampled from a woman younger than 35 with glioma. Some clones in this sample may be carry-over from other donors' samples. The CDR3 runs from the conserved cysteine through the conserved F or W. A D gene is named only where the DNA matches it firmly. The size field is filled for only some rows; it gives once, few, many or a size class.

size: NA; D: NA; J: TRBJ2-1; V: TRBV11-2; CDR3: CASSPELYNEQFF; DNA: TGTGCCAGCAGCCCGGAGCTGTACAATGAGCAGTTCTTC
size: once; D: TRBD1; J: TRBJ2-7; V: TRBV5-6; CDR3: CASSLGGQGAPHEQYF; DNA: TGTGCCAGCAGCTTGGGGGGACAGGGGGCGCCGCACGAGCAGTACTTC
size: NA; D: NA; J: TRBJ1-5; V: TRBV7-9; CDR3: CASSLEGWYQPQHF; DNA: TGTGCCAGCAGTCTAGAGGGATGGTATCAGCCCCAGCATTTT
size: NA; D: NA; J: TRBJ1-6; V: TRBV2; CDR3: CASRETEGSPLHF; DNA: TGTGCCAGCAGGGAGACAGAGGGATCACCCCTCCACTTT
size: NA; D: NA; J: TRBJ2-3; V: TRBV9; CDR3: CASSIRDTPTDTQYF; DNA: TGTGCCAGCAGTATCCGGGACACTCCCACAGATACGCAGTATTTT
size: NA; D: TRBD1; J: TRBJ1-1; V: TRBV5-5; CDR3: CASSRQGIIRDTEAFF; DNA: TGTGCCAGCAGCAGACAGGGGATCATTCGAGACACTGAAGCTTTCTTT
size: NA; D: NA; J: TRBJ1-1; V: TRBV5-1; CDR3: CASKREGGNTEAFF; DNA: TGCGCCAGCAAGAGGGAGGGGGGGAACACTGAAGCTTTCTTT
size: NA; D: NA; J: TRBJ2-7; V: TRBV27; CDR3: CASSFGYEQYF; DNA: TGTGCCAGCAGTTTTGGCTACGAGCAGTACTTC
size: NA; D: NA; J: TRBJ2-5; V: TRBV14; CDR3: CASSPFKGETQYF; DNA: TGTGCCAGCAGCCCATTCAAGGGAGAGACCCAGTACTTC
size: NA; D: NA; J: TRBJ2-2; V: TRBV14; CDR3: CASSQAPTGELFF; DNA: TGTGCCAGCAGCCAAGCCCCGACCGGGGAGCTGTTTTTT
size: NA; D: NA; J: TRBJ1-4; V: TRBV25-1; CDR3: CASSDAGSGEKLFF; DNA: TGTGCCAGCAGTGACGCGGGGTCGGGGGAAAAACTGTTTTTT
size: NA; D: NA; J: TRBJ1-2; V: TRBV4-1; CDR3: CASSQERVNGYGYTF; DNA: TGCGCCAGCAGCCAAGAAAGAGTTAACGGCTATGGCTACACCTTC
size: NA; D: TRBD1; J: TRBJ2-5; V: TRBV6-6; CDR3: CAGGTGSQETQYF; DNA: TGTGCCGGGGGGACAGGGAGCCAAGAGACCCAGTACTTC
size: NA; D: NA; J: TRBJ1-3; V: TRBV30; CDR3: CAWSVGGARNTIYF; DNA: TGTGCCTGGAGTGTCGGGGGGGCCAGAAACACCATATATTTT
size: NA; D: TRBD2; J: TRBJ2-3; V: TRBV2; CDR3: CASSGASGGRDTQYF; DNA: TGTGCCAGCAGTGGCGCTAGCGGGGGGCGAGATACGCAGTATTTT
size: NA; D: NA; J: TRBJ2-7; V: TRBV7-9; CDR3: CASRPMGYEQYF; DNA: TGTGCCAGCAGGCCTATGGGCTACGAGCAGTACTTC
size: NA; D: NA; J: TRBJ2-1; V: TRBV5-6; CDR3: CASSAGRTDYNEQFF; DNA: TGTGCCAGCAGTGCTGGTCGGACAGACTACAATGAGCAGTTCTTC
size: NA; D: NA; J: TRBJ2-5; V: TRBV7-6; CDR3: CASSPRGTASGETQYF; DNA: TGTGCCAGCAGCCCACGCGGGACAGCCTCGGGTGAGACCCAGTACTTC
size: NA; D: NA; J: TRBJ1-3; V: TRBV25-1; CDR3: CASGDPGPTGNTIYF; DNA: TGTGCCAGCGGCGACCCAGGGCCCACTGGAAACACCATATATTTT
size: NA; D: NA; J: TRBJ1-5; V: TRBV28; CDR3: CASSPIGGGSNQPQHF; DNA: TGTGCCAGCAGCCCCATCGGGGGGGGTAGCAATCAGCCCCAGCATTTT
size: NA; D: NA; J: TRBJ2-7; V: TRBV19; CDR3: CASSTPRAGYYEQYF; DNA: TGTGCCAGTAGTACACCTCGCGCAGGGTACTACGAGCAGTACTTC
size: few; D: NA; J: TRBJ2-6; V: TRBV6-1; CDR3: CASRTQDSGANVLTF; DNA: TGTGCCAGCAGGACCCAGGATTCTGGGGCCAACGTCCTGACTTTC
size: NA; D: TRBD2; J: TRBJ2-2; V: TRBV5-1; CDR3: CASSPGLAGAQNTGELFF; DNA: TGCGCCAGCAGCCCGGGACTAGCGGGAGCCCAGAACACCGGGGAGCTGTTTTTT
size: NA; D: NA; J: TRBJ2-7; V: TRBV5-4; CDR3: CASRPEGLSYEQYF; DNA: TGTGCCAGCAGGCCTGAGGGCTTATCCTACGAGCAGTACTTC
size: once; D: NA; J: TRBJ2-7; V: TRBV27; CDR3: CATGRPLSDEQYF; DNA: TGTGCCACTGGACGCCCCCTTTCCGACGAGCAGTACTTC
size: NA; D: NA; J: TRBJ2-7; V: TRBV2; CDR3: CASSEEWPDVTFYEQYF; DNA: TGTGCCAGCAGTGAAGAATGGCCTGACGTAACTTTCTACGAGCAGTACTTC
size: NA; D: TRBD2; J: TRBJ2-5; V: TRBV9; CDR3: CASRPQTSGSIETQYF; DNA: TGTGCCAGCAGGCCCCAGACTAGCGGGAGTATTGAGACCCAGTACTTC
size: few; D: NA; J: TRBJ2-7; V: TRBV19; CDR3: CASSIARGYEQYF; DNA: TGTGCCAGTAGTATAGCAAGGGGATACGAGCAGTACTTC
size: NA; D: NA; J: TRBJ1-6; V: TRBV19; CDR3: CASSIRGSRSPLHF; DNA: TGTGCCAGTAGTATACGGGGCTCAAGGTCACCCCTCCACTTT
size: NA; D: TRBD1; J: TRBJ2-2; V: TRBV6-6; CDR3: CASRSGTGDTGELFF; DNA: TGTGCCAGCAGGTCCGGGACAGGGGACACCGGGGAGCTGTTTTTT
size: NA; D: NA; J: TRBJ2-7; V: TRBV10-3; CDR3: CAISGRRGRLDEQYF; DNA: TGTGCCATCAGTGGAAGGAGGGGTCGGTTGGACGAGCAGTACTTC
size: NA; D: NA; J: TRBJ1-1; V: TRBV6-6; CDR3: CASSHTGGSEAFF; DNA: TGTGCCAGCAGCCATACGGGGGGCTCTGAAGCTTTCTTT
size: NA; D: TRBD2; J: TRBJ2-2; V: TRBV5-1; CDR3: CASSSGLAGGEGTGELFF; DNA: TGCGCCAGCAGCTCAGGACTAGCGGGAGGGGAAGGCACCGGGGAGCTGTTTTTT
size: NA; D: TRBD2; J: TRBJ2-5; V: TRBV14; CDR3: CASSQPVGGVLQETQYF; DNA: TGTGCCAGCAGCCAACCCGTGGGAGGGGTGCTACAAGAGACCCAGTACTTC
size: NA; D: TRBD2; J: TRBJ2-3; V: TRBV9; CDR3: CASTAGVATDTQYF; DNA: TGTGCCAGCACAGCGGGAGTTGCTACAGATACGCAGTATTTT
size: NA; D: NA; J: TRBJ1-2; V: TRBV19; CDR3: CASSLTFNDYGYTF; DNA: TGTGCCAGTAGTTTGACGTTTAACGACTATGGCTACACCTTC
size: NA; D: TRBD2; J: TRBJ2-2; V: TRBV5-1; CDR3: CASSLLASGVNTGELFF; DNA: TGCGCCAGCAGCTTGCTGGCTAGCGGGGTGAACACCGGGGAGCTGTTTTTT
size: few; D: NA; J: TRBJ1-5; V: TRBV7-9; CDR3: CASSFHLTGTGRVGQPQHF; DNA: TGTGCCAGCAGCTTCCATTTAACCGGGACGGGTCGTGTGGGGCAGCCCCAGCATTTT
size: NA; D: TRBD2; J: TRBJ2-1; V: TRBV25-1; CDR3: CASSPLAGDGSEQFF; DNA: TGTGCCAGCAGTCCCTTAGCGGGAGACGGAAGTGAGCAGTTCTTC
size: NA; D: NA; J: TRBJ2-3; V: TRBV25-1; CDR3: CASSAGYQTSTQYF; DNA: TGTGCCAGCAGTGCCGGTTATCAGACGAGTACGCAGTATTTT
size: NA; D: NA; J: TRBJ2-1; V: TRBV2; CDR3: CASSETPGGGQFF; DNA: TGTGCCAGCAGTGAAACGCCGGGGGGCGGGCAGTTCTTC
size: NA; D: NA; J: TRBJ1-5; V: TRBV30; CDR3: CAWSSGSRNQPQHF; DNA: TGTGCCTGGAGTTCTGGCAGCCGAAATCAGCCCCAGCATTTT
size: NA; D: NA; J: TRBJ1-1; V: TRBV7-9; CDR3: CASSSPSGGVNTEAFF; DNA: TGTGCCAGCAGCTCGCCCTCTGGGGGAGTGAACACTGAAGCTTTCTTT
size: NA; D: NA; J: TRBJ1-4; V: TRBV5-1; CDR3: CASTRDSSTNEKLFF; DNA: TGCGCCAGCACTCGAGACAGCTCAACTAATGAAAAACTGTTTTTT
size: NA; D: NA; J: TRBJ1-1; V: TRBV20-1; CDR3: CSASMGAEAFF; DNA: TGCAGTGCTAGCATGGGGGCTGAAGCTTTCTTT